A selection of T cell receptor beta chains follows, all from one sample in a study of cytomegalovirus exposure and HLA in healthy donors. Method: immunoSEQ multiplex PCR; TCRdb's copy keeps in-frame clones and lacks some. The sample lists approximately 150,000 clones; approximately 83% were seen once. Source material: PBMCs. The origin of the receptors is a male donor in good health and CMV-seronegative. CDR3s include the opening cysteine and the closing phenylalanine or tryptophan. The order of the fields is CDR3 length, V gene, J gene, clone size, D gene, CDR3 protein, CDR3 DNA. The D gene is left open where the match is weak. The size of a clone is reported for some rows only, either as once, few or many, or as a class for expanded clones.

15	TRBV28	TRBJ2-6	NA	TRBD1	CASSLAGTGSNVLTF	TGTGCCAGCAGTTTGGCCGGGACAGGGTCCAACGTCCTGACTTTC
13	TRBV6-6	TRBJ2-7	NA	TRBD1	CASDRDRGYEQYF	TGTGCCAGTGACCGGGACAGGGGATACGAGCAGTACTTC
14	TRBV2	TRBJ1-6	NA	NA	CASSDEQGYSPLHF	TGTGCCAGCAGTGATGAACAGGGATATTCACCCCTCCACTTT
15	TRBV4-1	TRBJ1-2	NA	TRBD1	CASSQSGTGAYGYTF	TGCGCCAGCAGCCAATCCGGGACAGGGGCCTACGGCTACACCTTC
14	TRBV2	TRBJ2-5	NA	TRBD1	CASSSGQGRTVQYF	TGTGCCAGCAGTTCCGGACAGGGCCGTACGGTCCAGTACTTC
17	TRBV4-3	TRBJ2-2	NA	TRBD2	CASSQEAGTSGTGELFF	TGCGCCAGCAGCCAAGAGGCCGGGACTAGCGGGACCGGGGAGCTGTTTTTT
13	TRBV6-6	TRBJ2-1	NA	NA	CASKQSSYNEQFF	TGTGCCAGCAAACAGAGCTCCTACAATGAGCAGTTCTTC
16	TRBV5-5	TRBJ2-2	once	NA	CASSLPGSSNTGELFF	TGTGCCAGCAGCTTGCCTGGGAGTAGCAACACCGGGGAGCTGTTTTTT
16	TRBV19	TRBJ1-1	NA	TRBD1	CASSIIPDREGTEAFF	TGTGCCAGTAGTATAATCCCGGACAGGGAGGGCACTGAAGCTTTCTTT
15	TRBV6-5	TRBJ1-2	NA	NA	CASSYSRGRLHGYTF	TGTGCCAGCAGTTACTCGAGGGGGAGACTACATGGCTACACCTTC
16	TRBV27	TRBJ1-6	NA	NA	CASSLRGGSGNSPLHF	TGTGCCAGCAGTTTAAGGGGGGGATCAGGCAATTCACCCCTCCACTTT
16	TRBV10-3	TRBJ2-7	NA	TRBD2	CAISESLTSGTYEQYF	TGTGCCATCAGTGAGTCCTTGACTAGCGGCACCTACGAGCAGTACTTC
12	TRBV29-1	TRBJ1-2	NA	NA	CSVTRGAGGYTF	TGCAGCGTCACGCGGGGGGCGGGTGGCTACACCTTC
13	TRBV6-1	TRBJ2-7	once	NA	CASSGDTSYEQYF	TGTGCCAGCAGTGGGGACACCTCCTACGAGCAGTACTTC
12	TRBV28	TRBJ2-7	few	NA	CASSRTEYEQYF	TGTGCCAGCAGCCGGACTGAATACGAGCAGTACTTC
13	TRBV9	TRBJ1-1	NA	NA	CASSSQGGAEAFF	TGTGCCAGCAGCTCCCAAGGGGGGGCTGAAGCTTTCTTT
14	TRBV6-5	TRBJ2-7	NA	NA	CASRGSGLLYEQYF	TGTGCCAGCAGGGGTTCAGGTCTTCTCTACGAGCAGTACTTC
17	TRBV7-9	TRBJ1-1	NA	TRBD1	CASSATRDRGRNTEAFF	TGTGCCAGCAGCGCCACCCGGGACAGGGGAAGGAACACTGAAGCTTTCTTT
16	TRBV4-1	TRBJ2-5	once	NA	CASSQEVSGFQETQYF	TGCGCCAGCAGCCAAGAAGTTTCCGGGTTCCAAGAGACCCAGTACTTC
19	TRBV7-8	TRBJ2-5	NA	TRBD1	CASSLARGRQGGFQETQYF	TGTGCCAGCAGCTTAGCCAGGGGGAGACAGGGCGGGTTCCAAGAGACCCAGTACTTC
14	TRBV27	TRBJ1-1	few	TRBD1	CASSSYTGGVGAFF	TGTGCCAGCAGCTCATATACAGGGGGTGTAGGAGCTTTCTTT
14	TRBV9	TRBJ2-2	NA	NA	CASSVGGLGGELFF	TGTGCCAGCAGCGTAGGGGGCTTAGGCGGGGAGCTGTTTTTT
15	TRBV4-2	TRBJ1-5	NA	TRBD1	CASSQDETGNQPQHF	TGTGCCAGCAGCCAAGATGAGACAGGGAATCAGCCCCAGCATTTT
13	TRBV5-4	TRBJ2-5	once	NA	CASSYRTQETQYF	TGTGCCAGCAGCTACAGGACGCAAGAGACCCAGTACTTC
14	TRBV5-1	TRBJ1-5	few	TRBD1	CASSLRQGDQPQHF	TGCGCCAGCAGCCTTAGACAGGGGGATCAGCCCCAGCATTTT
14	TRBV18	TRBJ1-4	NA	TRBD1	CASSRDRGNEKLFF	TGTGCCAGCTCCCGGGACAGGGGTAATGAAAAACTGTTTTTT
11	TRBV20-1	TRBJ1-2	NA	NA	CSAHPEYGYTF	TGCAGTGCGCACCCTGAGTATGGCTACACCTTC
16	TRBV28	TRBJ2-2	NA	TRBD2	CASSATTSGYTGELFF	TGTGCCAGCAGTGCTACGACTAGCGGGTACACCGGGGAGCTGTTTTTT
15	TRBV28	TRBJ2-1	once	TRBD2	CASTGLAGDINEQFF	TGTGCCAGCACGGGACTAGCGGGGGATATCAATGAGCAGTTCTTC
15	TRBV5-4	TRBJ2-7	few	TRBD1	CASSWGGQGGDEQYF	TGTGCCAGCAGCTGGGGGGGACAGGGAGGAGACGAGCAGTACTTC
17	TRBV9	TRBJ1-1	few	TRBD1	CASSLLGSGQLNTEAFF	TGTGCCAGCAGCTTGCTAGGTTCGGGACAGTTGAACACTGAAGCTTTCTTT
17	TRBV5-6	TRBJ1-1	many	NA	CASSLAYFIAGATEAFF	TGTGCCAGCAGCTTGGCCTACTTTATTGCGGGGGCCACTGAAGCTTTCTTT
17	TRBV11-2	TRBJ2-2	NA	NA	CASSSHRGSPTTGELFF	TGTGCCAGCAGCTCCCACAGAGGGAGTCCCACCACCGGGGAGCTGTTTTTT
14	TRBV30	TRBJ2-1	NA	NA	CAWRPLARTDEQFF	TGTGCCTGGAGGCCCCTAGCCCGAACCGATGAGCAGTTCTTC
15	TRBV7-9	TRBJ1-2	NA	NA	CSSSLGGSRGYGYTF	TGTTCCAGCAGCTTAGGTGGCAGTCGAGGTTATGGCTACACCTTC
15	TRBV6-1	TRBJ2-7	NA	NA	CASSEDAFPTYEQYF	TGTGCCAGCAGTGAAGACGCTTTCCCTACCTACGAGCAGTACTTC
14	TRBV2	TRBJ1-5	NA	TRBD1	CATSTGQAFQPQHF	TGTGCCACCAGCACGGGACAGGCCTTTCAGCCCCAGCATTTT
16	TRBV11-3	TRBJ2-1	NA	TRBD2	CASSLGLAGGGNEQFF	TGTGCCAGCAGCTTAGGATTAGCGGGGGGAGGCAATGAGCAGTTCTTC
16	TRBV27	TRBJ1-1	few	NA	CASSLAGFGMNTEAFF	TGTGCCAGCAGTTTAGCGGGGTTCGGGATGAACACTGAAGCTTTCTTT
16	TRBV13	TRBJ1-5	NA	NA	CASSLRGGYSNQPQHF	TGTGCCAGCAGCTTGAGGGGGGGATATAGCAATCAGCCCCAGCATTTT
13	TRBV5-4	TRBJ1-1	once	NA	CASSPLGAPEAFF	TGTGCCAGCAGCCCCCTGGGAGCCCCTGAAGCTTTCTTT
13	TRBV30	TRBJ1-2	NA	TRBD1	CAWNRGLRYGYTF	TGTGCCTGGAACAGGGGCCTCCGCTATGGCTACACCTTC
15	TRBV27	TRBJ2-7	NA	TRBD1	CASRQGQGISHEQYF	TGTGCCAGCAGGCAGGGACAGGGGATTTCCCACGAGCAGTACTTC
11	TRBV20-1	TRBJ1-2	few	TRBD1	CSASPDRDNTF	TGCAGTGCTAGTCCGGACAGGGATAACACCTTC
16	TRBV10-3	TRBJ1-5	NA	NA	CAISESKYTGDQPQHF	TGTGCCATCAGTGAGTCGAAATACACCGGGGATCAGCCCCAGCATTTT
15	TRBV11-2	TRBJ2-3	NA	TRBD2	CASSPRALAGNTQYF	TGTGCCAGCAGCCCAAGGGCCCTAGCGGGGAACACGCAGTATTTT